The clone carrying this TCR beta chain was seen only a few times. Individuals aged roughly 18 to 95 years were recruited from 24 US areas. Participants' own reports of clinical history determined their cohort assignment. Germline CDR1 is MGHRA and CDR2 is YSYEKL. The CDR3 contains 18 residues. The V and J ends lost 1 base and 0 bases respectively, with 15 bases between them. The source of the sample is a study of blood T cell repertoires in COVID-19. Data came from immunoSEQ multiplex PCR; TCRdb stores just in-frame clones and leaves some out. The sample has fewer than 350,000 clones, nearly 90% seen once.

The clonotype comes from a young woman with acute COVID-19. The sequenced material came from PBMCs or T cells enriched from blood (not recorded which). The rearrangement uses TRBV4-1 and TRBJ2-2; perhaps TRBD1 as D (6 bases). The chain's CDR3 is CASSQGGQGSANTGELFF. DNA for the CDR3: TGCGCCAGCAGCCAAGGGGGTCAGGGGTCAGCGAACACCGGGGAGCTGTTTTTT.